The rows below give T cell receptor beta chains drawn from one sample of a study of cytomegalovirus exposure and HLA in healthy donors. The table came from immunoSEQ multiplex PCR; TCRdb's copy has only in-frame clones and leaves some out. Of about 110,000 clones in the sample, approximately 71% were seen once. Input material: PBMCs. All receptors come from a man between 35 and 55 years old in good health and CMV-seronegative. Both conserved end residues are part of each CDR3. Fields, in order: clone size, V gene, D gene, J gene, CDR3 protein, CDR3 DNA. The D gene is left open where the match is weak. Size values are once, few and many counts, or a class for expanded clones, and some rows have none.

size: NA; V: TRBV7-9; D: NA; J: TRBJ1-1; CDR3: CASSPTGSLYAEAFF; DNA: TGTGCCAGCAGCCCCACAGGGTCCTTGTACGCTGAAGCTTTCTTT
size: NA; V: TRBV6-1; D: NA; J: TRBJ1-5; CDR3: CASFGQFNQPQHF; DNA: TGTGCCAGCTTCGGACAGTTCAATCAGCCCCAGCATTTT
size: NA; V: TRBV5-8; D: NA; J: TRBJ1-5; CDR3: CASSFLPGSNQPQHF; DNA: TGTGCCAGCAGCTTCCTTCCAGGGAGCAATCAGCCCCAGCATTTT
size: NA; V: TRBV4-3; D: NA; J: TRBJ2-7; CDR3: CASSLNRALDEQYF; DNA: TGCGCCAGCAGTCTTAACAGGGCGCTGGACGAGCAGTACTTC
size: NA; V: TRBV30; D: NA; J: TRBJ1-5; CDR3: CARTSGGNQPQHF; DNA: TGTGCCCGGACATCAGGTGGCAATCAGCCCCAGCATTTT
size: NA; V: TRBV25-1; D: TRBD1; J: TRBJ1-6; CDR3: CASSEGTGGYSALHF; DNA: TGTGCCAGCAGTGAAGGGACAGGAGGTTATTCGGCCCTCCACTTT
size: NA; V: TRBV11-2; D: TRBD1; J: TRBJ1-5; CDR3: CASSPQGAEQPQHF; DNA: TGTGCCAGCAGTCCACAGGGGGCAGAACAGCCCCAGCATTTT
size: NA; V: TRBV7-2; D: TRBD2; J: TRBJ2-1; CDR3: CASSSAPGGGLNEQFF; DNA: TGTGCCAGCAGCTCCGCCCCGGGGGGGGGCCTTAATGAGCAGTTCTTC
size: NA; V: TRBV7-6; D: TRBD1; J: TRBJ2-7; CDR3: CASSPSSPGQGSYEQYF; DNA: TGTGCCAGCAGCCCAAGCTCCCCGGGACAGGGCTCCTACGAGCAGTACTTC
size: NA; V: TRBV2; D: NA; J: TRBJ2-2; CDR3: CASTTGKRRAGELFF; DNA: TGTGCCAGCACCACCGGGAAGCGACGGGCCGGGGAGCTGTTTTTT
size: NA; V: TRBV7-6; D: NA; J: TRBJ2-7; CDR3: CASSLADSGSYEQYF; DNA: TGTGCCAGCAGCTTAGCGGACAGTGGGTCCTACGAGCAGTACTTC
size: NA; V: TRBV6-5; D: NA; J: TRBJ2-7; CDR3: CASRDGTLRSYEQYF; DNA: TGTGCCAGCAGGGACGGGACACTCAGATCCTACGAGCAGTACTTC
size: NA; V: TRBV5-8; D: TRBD1; J: TRBJ2-1; CDR3: CASSLGFRDSDNEQFF; DNA: TGTGCCAGCAGCTTGGGATTCCGGGACAGTGACAATGAGCAGTTCTTC
size: once; V: TRBV14; D: NA; J: TRBJ1-2; CDR3: CASSQDEGRFGYTF; DNA: TGTGCCAGCAGCCAAGATGAGGGAAGGTTTGGCTACACCTTC
size: NA; V: TRBV2; D: NA; J: TRBJ2-5; CDR3: CASSLAPETQYF; DNA: TGTGCCAGCAGTCTAGCGCCAGAGACCCAGTACTTC
size: NA; V: TRBV5-6; D: TRBD1; J: TRBJ2-1; CDR3: CASSLAVQGDDNEQFF; DNA: TGTGCCAGCAGCTTGGCCGTCCAGGGGGACGACAATGAGCAGTTCTTC
size: NA; V: TRBV5-1; D: TRBD1; J: TRBJ2-1; CDR3: CASSLGTGSNEQFF; DNA: TGCGCCAGCAGCCTTGGGACAGGGTCGAATGAGCAGTTCTTC
size: NA; V: TRBV6-1; D: TRBD1; J: TRBJ1-2; CDR3: CASRGQGSFGYGYTF; DNA: TGTGCCAGCAGGGGACAGGGTTCGTTTGGTTATGGCTACACCTTC
size: NA; V: TRBV5-6; D: NA; J: TRBJ1-2; CDR3: CASSLPLSPIYGYTF; DNA: TGTGCCAGCAGCTTACCCCTATCGCCGATATATGGCTACACCTTC
size: NA; V: TRBV19; D: NA; J: TRBJ1-5; CDR3: CASSIGQNQPQHF; DNA: TGTGCCAGTAGTATAGGACAGAATCAGCCCCAGCATTTT
size: few; V: TRBV4-3; D: NA; J: TRBJ1-5; CDR3: CASSQARGSYLGQPQHF; DNA: TGCGCCAGCAGCCAAGCTCGCGGGTCCTATTTGGGACAGCCCCAGCATTTT
size: once; V: TRBV6-1; D: NA; J: TRBJ2-7; CDR3: CASKEGLGTSYEQYF; DNA: TGTGCCAGCAAAGAGGGCCTGGGAACCTCCTACGAGCAGTACTTC
size: NA; V: TRBV28; D: TRBD1; J: TRBJ2-7; CDR3: CASRRTGGIYEQYF; DNA: TGTGCCAGCAGGCGTACAGGGGGAATCTACGAGCAGTACTTC
size: NA; V: TRBV7-9; D: TRBD1; J: TRBJ2-7; CDR3: CASSLATGGKAAVEQYF; DNA: TGTGCCAGCAGCTTAGCAACAGGGGGAAAAGCCGCGGTCGAGCAGTACTTC
size: NA; V: TRBV7-9; D: TRBD1; J: TRBJ1-5; CDR3: CASSQTGGDQPQHF; DNA: TGTGCCAGCAGCCAAACAGGGGGCGATCAGCCCCAGCATTTT
size: NA; V: TRBV19; D: TRBD2; J: TRBJ2-3; CDR3: CASSPGLAGGRFSTDTQYF; DNA: TGTGCCAGTAGTCCGGGACTAGCGGGGGGGCGTTTCAGCACAGATACGCAGTATTTT
size: NA; V: TRBV5-6; D: TRBD1; J: TRBJ2-3; CDR3: CASSVTGTDTQYF; DNA: TGTGCCAGCAGCGTGACAGGGACAGATACGCAGTATTTT
size: few; V: TRBV28; D: NA; J: TRBJ1-1; CDR3: CASSLWGDTEAFF; DNA: TGTGCCAGCAGTTTATGGGGAGACACTGAAGCTTTCTTT
size: NA; V: TRBV15; D: NA; J: TRBJ1-6; CDR3: CATSRDQGNSPLHF; DNA: TGTGCCACCAGCAGAGACCAGGGAAATTCACCCCTCCACTTT
size: NA; V: TRBV14; D: NA; J: TRBJ1-6; CDR3: CASSQDELGVWGSPLHF; DNA: TGTGCCAGCAGCCAAGATGAGTTAGGGGTTTGGGGTTCACCCCTCCACTTT
size: NA; V: TRBV4-1; D: NA; J: TRBJ1-5; CDR3: CASSQVFGRDGQPQHF; DNA: TGCGCCAGCAGCCAAGTATTTGGCAGGGATGGGCAGCCCCAGCATTTT
size: NA; V: TRBV6-6; D: TRBD1; J: TRBJ2-6; CDR3: CASSWTGSSGANVLTF; DNA: TGTGCCAGCAGTTGGACAGGCAGCTCTGGGGCCAACGTCCTGACTTTC
size: NA; V: TRBV25-1; D: NA; J: TRBJ2-1; CDR3: CASSEYWTARGNEQFF; DNA: TGTGCCAGCAGTGAATACTGGACGGCACGGGGTAATGAGCAGTTCTTC
size: few; V: TRBV12-2; D: NA; J: TRBJ1-1; CDR3: CASHSHSARNTEAFF; DNA: TGTGCAAGCCACTCGCACTCTGCTCGAAACACTGAAGCTTTCTTT
size: NA; V: TRBV7-6; D: NA; J: TRBJ2-7; CDR3: CASSPRTTGLRSYEQYF; DNA: TGTGCCAGCAGCCCCCGTACGACAGGCCTCAGAAGCTACGAGCAGTACTTC
size: once; V: TRBV4-3; D: TRBD2; J: TRBJ2-2; CDR3: CASSRRLAGGAGPGGLFF; DNA: TGCGCCAGCAGCCGGAGACTAGCGGGGGGAGCCGGGCCCGGGGGGCTGTTTTTT
size: NA; V: TRBV27; D: NA; J: TRBJ1-1; CDR3: CASSSRTRGEAFF; DNA: TGTGCCAGCAGTTCCAGGACCCGAGGGGAAGCTTTCTTT
size: NA; V: TRBV6-5; D: TRBD1; J: TRBJ1-1; CDR3: CASRNRGRAEAFF; DNA: TGTGCCAGCAGAAACAGGGGTCGGGCTGAAGCTTTCTTT
size: NA; V: TRBV7-2; D: TRBD1; J: TRBJ1-2; CDR3: CASRPGQGRSGYTF; DNA: TGTGCCAGCAGACCCGGACAGGGAAGGAGTGGCTACACCTTC
size: NA; V: TRBV9; D: NA; J: TRBJ2-7; CDR3: CASSVADSLAYEQYF; DNA: TGTGCCAGCAGCGTAGCGGACAGTTTGGCCTACGAGCAGTACTTC
size: NA; V: TRBV4-3; D: TRBD1; J: TRBJ1-1; CDR3: CASSQEDRVVLGTEAFF; DNA: TGCGCCAGCAGCCAGGAAGACAGGGTCGTCTTGGGCACTGAAGCTTTCTTT
size: NA; V: TRBV7-9; D: NA; J: TRBJ2-7; CDR3: CASSSPGRREQYF; DNA: TGTGCCAGCAGCTCACCGGGTCGGAGGGAGCAGTACTTC
size: NA; V: TRBV5-1; D: TRBD2; J: TRBJ2-1; CDR3: CATSQGLDYNEQFF; DNA: TGCGCCACATCCCAGGGACTAGATTACAATGAGCAGTTCTTC
size: NA; V: TRBV12-5; D: NA; J: TRBJ2-5; CDR3: CASGLGRAQTQYF; DNA: TGTGCTAGTGGTTTGGGCAGGGCGCAGACCCAGTACTTC
size: few; V: TRBV6-1; D: TRBD1; J: TRBJ2-7; CDR3: CASSVRTGAYEQYF; DNA: TGTGCCAGCAGTGTGAGGACAGGGGCCTACGAGCAGTACTTC
size: few; V: TRBV30; D: NA; J: TRBJ1-5; CDR3: CAWSRDRTPYSNQPQHF; DNA: TGTGCCTGGAGTCGTGACAGGACTCCTTATAGCAATCAGCCCCAGCATTTT